This T cell receptor beta chain was sequenced in a study of cytomegalovirus exposure and HLA in healthy donors (dated by TCRdb to 2015 to 2018). Concerning the study at large: An earlier analysis of several hundred of the donors reported over 250 Gb of sequence data and 95 million to 130 million unique TCR beta sequences obtained from approximately 180 million T cells. An early release that covered some 640 HLA-typed donors contained about 300 gigabases of sequencing data and about 84 million unique TCR sequences. Of the 398 genotyped donors, around 81% fell in the genetic ancestry cluster associated with self-reported Caucasian donors. The study was designed to test whether signatures of past pathogen exposure could be identified by cataloging public T cell receptors. Using immunosequencing, the study profiled T cell repertoires from 500 to 800 subjects and related those repertoires to cytomegalovirus serostatus. In addition to the first cohort of 666 subjects, a separate validation cohort of 120 different subjects was used. High-throughput TCR immunosequencing, statistical association of individual TCRs with disease status, and machine learning were combined to predict cytomegalovirus infection status. To study patterns of TCR occurrence, a later analysis re-analyzed previously published TCR beta repertoires from several hundred donors and added high-resolution HLA genotyping. Rather than using new phenotypic data, the later analysis identified candidate immune exposures from TCR beta sequences and from how often those sequences occurred across donors. In an earlier analysis of 500 to 650 of the donors, high-throughput TCR beta sequencing was used to judge whether each TCR beta V gene segment behaved as functional or pseudogenic. Donor age, sex, ethnicity and CMV serostatus were compiled alongside the repertoire data. Genome-wide SNP genotypes for about 60% of the 666 donors were used in a later genetic analysis, which treated that subset as a discovery cohort. Every repertoire in the discovery cohort had been generated on one and the same sequencing platform. Class I and class II HLA loci were covered by the typing at four-digit resolution. Typing coverage differed by locus: A, B, C, DRB1 and DQB1 were typed in roughly 620-640 donors, DQA1 in 500 to 550, DPA1 in nearly 610, and DPB1 in 400 to 480. Five DR-DQ haplotypes were treated as single units for association and clustering because of strong linkage in the cohort. Among under 450 genotyped donors of the cohort, an average of roughly 240,000 unique TCR beta nucleotide sequences were sequenced per donor, about a sixth of them non-productive. The paper's findings and limits, for the study overall: In a later analysis, 15,000 to 20,000 TCR beta sequences were associated with specific HLA alleles at a false discovery rate of 0.05. Cytomegalovirus status was reported to be diagnosed by the classifier with high specificity and sensitivity in both the original and validation cohorts. CMV serostatus was the only immune exposure information available for the cohort. According to the authors, the approach could potentially be generalized to other disease states and immunological phenotypes. V-gene and J-gene trimming of TCR beta chains was associated with a missense DCLRE1C variant in a later genetic analysis, and the association was replicated in an independent cohort. This cohort had only TCR beta chains sequenced, and the lack of alpha or paired-chain data limited which features could be detected. Linkage disequilibrium might explain the correlated functional status among segregating V segments, but an unknown experimental factor could not be ruled out. A later analysis found that most CMV-associated TCR beta chains appeared HLA-restricted, with HLA associations seemingly driven largely by CMV exposure. In a later analysis, HLA-associated TCR beta chains were found to be more clonally expanded and to have lower generation probabilities than equally common non-associated chains. The presence/absence analyses assumed that sequencing depth was roughly uniform across donors, and that assumption may not be true. Because some donors lacked HLA typing at each locus, the association tests relied only on the typed subset. Because counts were too low, seventeen rarely observed V segments, including chromosome 9 orphons, were excluded from the earlier analysis of about 500 of the donors. Most TCR sequences were observed very rarely across donors, whereas some public TCRs were present in many individuals. A cluster of highly shared sequence variants was judged likely to be a technical artifact of the sequencing pipeline. A later analysis found that TCR association rates varied across HLA loci, with DRB1 alleles showing the most associated TCRs and HLA-C alleles the fewest. In a later analysis, several top co-occurrence clusters were reported to appear linked to parvovirus B19, influenza, CMV and Epstein-Barr virus. Three of the identified cytomegalovirus-associated TCR beta chains were confirmed in vitro to be specific for cytomegalovirus antigens. When HLA alleles, especially DR and DQ, strongly co-occurred, attributing TCR associations to individual alleles was difficult. A further reported finding was that TCR beta sequences accurately predicted the HLA-A and HLA-B alleles for most subjects in the first cohort. The study gave a list of under 200 TCR beta chains associated with cytomegalovirus. Some IMGT-functional V segments, including TRBV6-2 and TRBV6-3, could not be told apart with the 87-base-pair reads, so those segments were excluded. According to a later genetic analysis, donors in an Asian-associated ancestry cluster had fewer N-insertions in productive TCRs than the approximately 690-donor mean. In an earlier analysis of 450 to 750 of the donors, most TCR beta V segments appeared in productive rearrangements about 87% or about 30% of the time, broadly matching IMGT annotations.

On this clone itself: Its antigen specificity is not known. No much larger clone exists at a distance of one base, and base qualities are not known.

Reading from cysteine to phenylalanine, the CDR3 counts 13 amino acids. Of all the DNA, just the CDR3 is kept, 39 bases in frame from base 1. CDR1 is given as PRHDT and CDR2 as FYEKMQ, both from the germline V gene (reference sequence). V was cut back by 5 bases and J by 10 bases, leaving a gap of 14 bases between them. In total, approximately 690 healthy bone marrow donors made up the cohort. All cohort members were sampled while nominally healthy, although unrecorded immune exposures were likely present. The donor tested CMV seropositive and was one of the 289 seropositive cohort members. Every donor gave a peripheral blood sample, and the peripheral blood mononuclear cells from that sample were used for TCR beta sequencing. Genomic DNA was extracted from the blood cell samples with the Qiagen DNeasy Blood Extraction Kit. Libraries were prepared through the immunoSEQ multiplex PCR assay. For the multiplex PCR, a mixture combining 60 forward primers for TCR Vbeta segments and 13 reverse primers for TCR Jbeta segments was used. A multiplex PCR assay on genomic DNA amplified the CDR3 region of rearranged TCR beta genes. The Illumina HiSeq System was used to sequence the amplified TCR beta libraries as 87-base-pair reads. In the source study's methods: In a later analysis, tens of millions of unique TCR beta chains were counted across the 500 to 700 repertoires, and about 10 million of these chains were shared by at least two donors. To remove PCR and sequencing errors, raw reads were error-corrected and collapsed into unique sequences using a nearest-neighbor algorithm that merged closely related sequences. CDR3 sequences were aligned to IMGT reference sequences to assign V, D and J gene segments. For a sequence to be retained, a match of at least six nucleotides was required to both a V gene segment and a J gene segment. A rearrangement counted as productive if the CDR3 had no stop codons and remained in frame with V and J, and every other rearrangement counted as non-productive. CDR3 was defined by IMGT convention, running from the second conserved V-encoded cysteine to the conserved J-encoded phenylalanine. In an earlier analysis of roughly 610 of the donors, sequences lacking an unambiguous match to a single V gene segment were excluded. An earlier analysis of a few hundred of the donors classified V segments as functional when productive rearrangements were above 56.7% and as segregating when the standard deviation between donors was above 5%. To diagnose cytomegalovirus status from the catalog of TCR beta chain sequences, a statistical classification framework was built. A later analysis assigned V and J genes by comparing TCR nucleotide sequences with IMGT/GENE-DB human TR gene sequences. The TCRdist pipeline was used in a later analysis to assign CDR3 sequences and most-parsimonious VDJ recombination scenarios. In a later analysis, each TCR beta chain was defined by its CDR3 amino acid sequence together with its V-gene family, and reads lacking a unique V-gene family were excluded. As a way to deal with suspected cross-contamination and a sequencing artifact, a later analysis dropped 450 to 600 nucleotide sequences that were highly shared and had low generation probability. In a later analysis, a clonal expansion index for each public chain was calculated from normalized within-repertoire ranks of inferred template counts. In a later analysis, generation probabilities were computed with a VDJ recombination model fitted to out-of-frame rearrangements, and the resulting probabilities were checked against IGoR. In a later analysis, hypergeometric tests were used to score TCR-TCR, TCR-HLA and TCR-CMV co-occurrence, with a repertoire-size bias correction applied to TCR pairs. A later analysis estimated false discovery rates by permuting HLA or CMV assignments 20 times. In a later analysis, co-occurring TCRs were grouped using DBSCAN, and TCRdist sequence similarity was added for clustering within HLA-allele-positive subsets. Repertoires with fewer than 30,000 or more than 120,000 public chains, plus five repertoires with anomalous nucleotide sharing, were excluded from co-occurrence clustering. TCRdb's version of the immuneACCESS table is confined to in-frame rearrangements and falls short of the full clone set. An unresolved V gene accounts for under half of the shortfall where checked; the remainder is of unknown origin. V and J calls and clone size are copied from that table; D and trimming were computed from the DNA. The sample table records roughly 200,000 clones; about 13% of these occur just once. The top ten clonotypes cover about 7.8% of the sample.

The receptor was derived from a man aged 45-60 years in good health and CMV-seropositive. Source material: PBMCs. The chain is encoded by TRBV13 joined to TRBJ1-4; a tentative D call is TRBD1 (6 bases match). The CDR3 has the sequence CASSETTQGKLFF. The DNA sequence is TGTGCCAGCAGCGAAACAACACAGGGAAAACTGTTTTTT.